This record looks at one T cell receptor beta chain sequence and its context. In the original processing: Estimation of nucleated cell counts relied on the amplification of reference gene primers. Generated by immunoSEQ multiplex PCR, the TCRdb table keeps only in-frame clones and is missing some. The DNA gave D and trimming, while V, J and clone size come from that table. Here the sample spans over 200,000 clones, 80% to 90% being singletons. This record comes from a study of blood T cell repertoires in COVID-19. The wider study: Acute and convalescent COVID-19 specimens originated in the United States, Italy and Spain. T cells, B-cell-depleted T cells, or PBMCs supplied cDNA or gDNA.

The receptor was derived from a man aged 35-49 years with acute or convalescent COVID-19. Sequenced sample: peripheral blood.

DNA of the CDR3: TGTGCCAGCAGTTATAATTCGGAGCAGCCCCAGCATTTT. As protein: CASSYNSEQPQHF. The J gene is TRBJ1-5, the V gene TRBV6-5; D is ambiguous. The V gene lost 3 bases and the J gene lost 7 bases, with 10 bases spanning the gap. This CDR3 is built from 13 residues. The germline V gene encodes CDR1 MNHEY and CDR2 SVGAGI.